The present T cell receptor (beta chain) was sequenced within a study of cytomegalovirus exposure and HLA in healthy donors (dated by TCRdb to about 2017). About the investigation overall: An earlier analysis of approximately 600 of the donors reported more than 250 Gb of sequence data and about 100 million unique TCR beta sequences from 150 million to 200 million T cells. Four to six DR-DQ haplotypes were handled as single units for association and clustering, since linkage in the cohort was strong. An early release that covered more than 550 HLA-typed donors contained approximately 300 gigabases of sequencing data and around 85 million unique TCR sequences. To study patterns of TCR occurrence, a later analysis re-analyzed previously published TCR beta repertoires from several hundred donors and added high-resolution HLA genotyping. The genetic ancestry cluster associated with self-reported Caucasian donors included about 81% of the 300 to 400 genotyped donors. All discovery cohort repertoires had been generated using a single sequencing platform. On average, roughly 240,000 unique TCR beta nucleotide sequences were sequenced per donor among a few hundred genotyped donors of the cohort, with about 17% of those sequences being non-productive. Along with the approximately 670-subject first cohort, a separate validation cohort of approximately 110 different subjects was used. The number of donors typed differed by locus, with roughly 629-640 for A, B, C, DRB1 and DQB1, roughly 520 for DQA1, nearly 610 for DPA1, and 472 for DPB1. The aim of the study was to test whether cataloging public T cell receptors could identify signatures of past pathogen exposure. The study combined high-throughput TCR immunosequencing, statistical association of individual TCRs with disease status, and machine learning to predict cytomegalovirus infection status. Alongside the repertoire data, information on donor age, sex, ethnicity and CMV serostatus was compiled. HLA typing included class I and class II loci at four-digit resolution. Genome-wide SNP genotypes for about 60% of the 666 donors were used in a later genetic analysis, which treated that subset as a discovery cohort. Using immunosequencing, the study profiled T cell repertoires from about 620 subjects and related those repertoires to cytomegalovirus serostatus. In an earlier analysis of around 540 of the donors, high-throughput TCR beta sequencing was used to judge whether each TCR beta V gene segment behaved as functional or pseudogenic. Rather than using new phenotypic data, the later analysis identified candidate immune exposures from TCR beta sequences and from how often those sequences occurred across donors. Summary of the overall study and its limitations: Because HLA typing was unavailable for some donors at each locus, only the typed subset was used in association tests. Across donors, most TCR sequences were observed very rarely, whereas some public TCRs were present in many individuals. The study listed 164 TCR beta chains as associated with cytomegalovirus. Strong co-occurrence of HLA alleles, especially DR and DQ, made assigning TCR associations to individual alleles difficult. Because the 87-base-pair reads could not distinguish some IMGT-functional V segments, including TRBV6-2 and TRBV6-3, those segments were excluded. In a later analysis, HLA-associated TCR beta chains showed more clonal expansion and lower generation probabilities than non-associated chains that were equally common. In vitro tests confirmed that a few of the cytomegalovirus-associated TCR beta chains recognize cytomegalovirus antigens. The earlier analysis of approximately 540 of the donors excluded about 16 rarely observed V segments, including chromosome 9 orphons, because counts were too low. A further reported finding was that TCR beta sequences accurately predicted the HLA-A and HLA-B alleles for most subjects in the first cohort. Linkage disequilibrium might explain the correlated functional status among segregating V segments, but an unknown experimental factor could not be ruled out. According to the authors, the approach could potentially be generalized to other disease states and immunological phenotypes. An association between a missense DCLRE1C variant and V-gene and J-gene trimming of TCR beta chains was found in a later genetic analysis and replicated in an independent cohort. Specific HLA alleles were associated with roughly 16,000 TCR beta sequences at a false discovery rate of 0.05 in a later analysis. A later analysis found that TCR association rates varied across HLA loci, with DRB1 alleles showing the most associated TCRs and HLA-C alleles the fewest. According to a later genetic analysis, donors in an Asian-associated ancestry cluster had fewer N-insertions in productive TCRs than the approximately 650-donor mean. In an earlier analysis of around 500 of the donors, most TCR beta V segments appeared in productive rearrangements about 87% or about 30% of the time, broadly matching IMGT annotations. A cluster of highly shared sequence variants was judged likely to be a technical artifact of the sequencing pipeline. Presence/absence analyses assumed roughly uniform sequencing depth across donors, an assumption that may not hold. In a later analysis, most CMV-associated TCR beta chains were found to appear HLA-restricted, with HLA associations seemingly driven largely by CMV exposure. The classifier was reported to diagnose cytomegalovirus status with high specificity and sensitivity in both the original and validation cohorts. CMV serostatus was the only immune exposure information available for the cohort. The cohort was sequenced for TCR beta chains only, and without alpha or paired-chain data the features that could be detected were limited. In a later analysis, several top co-occurrence clusters were reported to appear linked to parvovirus B19, influenza, CMV and Epstein-Barr virus.

The cohort comprised 666 healthy bone marrow donors. All cohort members were sampled while nominally healthy, although unrecorded immune exposures were likely present. The donor was CMV seropositive and was included in the group of 289 seropositive cohort members. Every donor gave a peripheral blood sample, and the peripheral blood mononuclear cells from that sample were used for TCR beta sequencing. Genomic DNA was extracted from the blood cell samples with the Qiagen DNeasy Blood Extraction Kit. Receptor libraries were prepared by the immunoSEQ multiplex PCR assay. For the multiplex PCR, a mixture combining 60 forward primers for TCR Vbeta segments and 13 reverse primers for TCR Jbeta segments was used. Amplification of the CDR3 region of rearranged TCR beta genes was performed with a multiplex PCR assay on genomic DNA. The Illumina HiSeq System was used to sequence the amplified TCR beta libraries as 87-base-pair reads. Concerning the study's data processing: A later analysis tallied 75 million to 95 million unique TCR beta chains across the 640 or so repertoires, and about 10 million of those chains were shared by two or more donors. To remove PCR and sequencing errors, raw reads were error-corrected and collapsed into unique sequences using a nearest-neighbor algorithm that merged closely related sequences. V, D and J gene segments were assigned by aligning CDR3 sequences to IMGT reference sequences. Each retained sequence needed at least a six-nucleotide match to both a V gene segment and a J gene segment. Rearrangements were called productive when the CDR3 lacked stop codons and stayed in frame with V and J; all others were non-productive. CDR3 was defined according to IMGT convention as the region running from the second conserved V-encoded cysteine to the conserved J-encoded phenylalanine. In an earlier analysis of some 550 of the donors, sequences lacking an unambiguous match to a single V gene segment were excluded. An earlier analysis of 587 of the donors classified V segments as functional when productive rearrangements were above 56.7% and as segregating when the standard deviation between donors was above 5%. A statistical classification framework was built to diagnose cytomegalovirus status from the catalog of TCR beta chain sequences. In a later analysis, TCR nucleotide sequences were compared against IMGT/GENE-DB human TR gene sequences so that V and J genes could be assigned. The TCRdist pipeline was used in a later analysis to assign CDR3 sequences and most-parsimonious VDJ recombination scenarios. In a later analysis, every TCR beta chain was defined by the combination of its CDR3 amino acid sequence and its V-gene family, and reads without a unique V-gene family were dropped. As a way to deal with suspected cross-contamination and a sequencing artifact, a later analysis dropped 640 or so nucleotide sequences that were highly shared and had low generation probability. For each public chain, a later analysis derived a clonal expansion index from normalized ranks of inferred template counts within each repertoire. A later analysis computed generation probabilities with a VDJ recombination model fitted to out-of-frame rearrangements, and checked the results against IGoR. In a later analysis, hypergeometric tests were used to score TCR-TCR, TCR-HLA and TCR-CMV co-occurrence, with a repertoire-size bias correction applied to TCR pairs. In a later analysis, false discovery rates were estimated by permuting HLA or CMV assignments 20 times. In a later analysis, co-occurring TCRs were grouped with DBSCAN, and TCRdist sequence similarity was added when clustering was performed within HLA-allele-positive subsets. For co-occurrence clustering, repertoires with fewer than 30,000 or more than 120,000 public chains were excluded, along with roughly 5 repertoires with anomalous nucleotide sharing. TCRdb stores this immuneACCESS table with in-frame sequences only. Part of the clones is absent; in the studies checked, under half of the shortfall reflects unresolved V genes, and no reason is known for the rest. V and J calls plus clone size are reproduced from that table; the DNA served to infer D and trimming. The sample's own table lists about 210,000 clones. The ten largest clones add up to about 1% of the sample.

Its CDR3 holds 13 amino acids, cysteine through phenylalanine. CDR3 DNA only is kept here, 39 bases in frame from base 1. V is trimmed back by 4 bases and J by 7 bases, and the junction contains 6 bases that no gene match accounts for. As encoded in the germline V gene, CDR1 is SGHRS while CDR2 is YFSETQ. A note on this clone: Its recognized antigen is unknown.

Recombination linked TRBV5-1 to TRBJ1-1; the junction holds 8 bases that match TRBD1. This clonotype was obtained from a young woman in good health and CMV-seropositive. The sequenced material came from PBMCs. Read as DNA, the sequence is TGCGCCAGCAGCAACGGACAGGGCTTTGAAGCTTTCTTT. Its protein reads: CASSNGQGFEAFF.